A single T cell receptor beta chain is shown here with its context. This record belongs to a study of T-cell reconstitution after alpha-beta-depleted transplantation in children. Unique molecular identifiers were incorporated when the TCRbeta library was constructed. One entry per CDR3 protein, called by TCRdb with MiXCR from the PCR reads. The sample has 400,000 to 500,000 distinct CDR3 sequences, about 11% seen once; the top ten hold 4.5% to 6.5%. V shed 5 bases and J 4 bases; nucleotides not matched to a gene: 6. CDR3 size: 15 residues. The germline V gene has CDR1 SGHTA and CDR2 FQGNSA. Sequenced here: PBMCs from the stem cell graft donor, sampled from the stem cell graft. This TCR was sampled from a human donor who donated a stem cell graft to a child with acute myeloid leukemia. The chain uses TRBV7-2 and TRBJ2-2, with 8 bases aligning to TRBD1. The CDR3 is CASSPTGVGTGELFF. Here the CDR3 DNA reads TGTGCCAGCAGCCCGACAGGGGTTGGCACCGGGGAGCTGTTTTTT.